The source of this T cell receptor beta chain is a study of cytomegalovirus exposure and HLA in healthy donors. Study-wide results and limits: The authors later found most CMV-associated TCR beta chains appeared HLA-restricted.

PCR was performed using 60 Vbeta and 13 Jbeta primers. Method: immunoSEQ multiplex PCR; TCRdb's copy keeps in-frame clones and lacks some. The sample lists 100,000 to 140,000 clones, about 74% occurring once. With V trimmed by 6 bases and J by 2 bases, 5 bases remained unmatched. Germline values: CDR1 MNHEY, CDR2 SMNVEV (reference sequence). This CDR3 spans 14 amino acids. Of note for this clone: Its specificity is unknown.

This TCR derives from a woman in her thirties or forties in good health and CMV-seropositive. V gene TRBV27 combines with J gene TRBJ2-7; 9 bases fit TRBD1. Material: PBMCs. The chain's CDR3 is CASSGGTGPYEQYF. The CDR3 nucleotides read TGTGCCAGCAGCGGGGGGACAGGGCCCTACGAGCAGTACTTC.